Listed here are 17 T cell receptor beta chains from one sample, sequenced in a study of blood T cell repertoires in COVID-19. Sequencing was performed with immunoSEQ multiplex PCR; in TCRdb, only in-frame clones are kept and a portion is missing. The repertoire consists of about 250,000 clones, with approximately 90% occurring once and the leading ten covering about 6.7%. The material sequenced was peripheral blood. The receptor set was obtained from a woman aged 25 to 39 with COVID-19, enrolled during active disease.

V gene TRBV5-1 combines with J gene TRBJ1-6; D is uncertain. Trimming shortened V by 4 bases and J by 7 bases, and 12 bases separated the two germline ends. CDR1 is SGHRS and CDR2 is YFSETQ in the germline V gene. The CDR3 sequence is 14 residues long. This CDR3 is CASSVDLRNSPLHF. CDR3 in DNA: TGCGCCAGCAGCGTGGACCTCCGGAATTCACCCCTCCACTTT.

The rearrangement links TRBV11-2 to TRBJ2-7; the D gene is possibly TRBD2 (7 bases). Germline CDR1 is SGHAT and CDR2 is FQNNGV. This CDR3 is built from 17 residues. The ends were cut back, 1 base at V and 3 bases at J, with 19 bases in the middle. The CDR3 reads CASSLGVGGGGIYEQYF. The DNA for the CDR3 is TGTGCCAGCAGCTTAGGGGTGGGAGGCGGGGGCATCTACGAGCAGTACTTC.

In nucleotides, the CDR3 is TGTGCCGGGGGGACAGGGGCTTTAACCTCCTACGAGCAGTACTTC. It is translated as CAGGTGALTSYEQYF. The chain carries TRBV2 and TRBJ2-7, with 10 bases that match TRBD1. CDR1 and CDR2 (germline): SNHLY, FYNNEI. There are 15 residues in the CDR3. The junction had 10 bases not matched to a gene; V was cut back by 11 bases and J by 0 bases.

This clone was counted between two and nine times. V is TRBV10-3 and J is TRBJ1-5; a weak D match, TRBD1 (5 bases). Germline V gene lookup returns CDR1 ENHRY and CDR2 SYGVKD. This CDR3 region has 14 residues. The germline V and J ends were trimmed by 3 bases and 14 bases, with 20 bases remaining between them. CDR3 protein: CAISDNLGGDQEHF. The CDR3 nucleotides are TGTGCCATCAGTGACAACCTGGGAGGGGACCAAGAGCATTTT.

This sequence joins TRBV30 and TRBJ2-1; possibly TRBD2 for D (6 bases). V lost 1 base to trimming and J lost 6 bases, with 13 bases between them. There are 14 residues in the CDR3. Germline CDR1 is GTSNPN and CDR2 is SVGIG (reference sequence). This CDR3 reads CAWSGGLTGNEQFF. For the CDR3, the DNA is TGTGCCTGGAGTGGGGGACTTACCGGCAATGAGCAGTTCTTC.

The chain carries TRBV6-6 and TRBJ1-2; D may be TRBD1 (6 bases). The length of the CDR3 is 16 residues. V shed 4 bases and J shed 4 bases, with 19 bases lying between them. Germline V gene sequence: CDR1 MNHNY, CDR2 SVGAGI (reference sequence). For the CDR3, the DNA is TGTGCCAGCAGTTCTCCGACAGGCGCCTGGGGCTATGGCTACACCTTC. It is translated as CASSSPTGAWGYGYTF.

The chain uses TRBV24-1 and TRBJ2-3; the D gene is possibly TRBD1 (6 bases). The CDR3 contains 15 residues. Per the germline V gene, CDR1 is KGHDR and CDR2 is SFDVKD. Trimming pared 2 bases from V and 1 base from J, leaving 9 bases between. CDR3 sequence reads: CATSDSDSGTDTQYF. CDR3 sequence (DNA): TGTGCCACCAGTGATTCGGACAGCGGCACAGATACGCAGTATTTT.

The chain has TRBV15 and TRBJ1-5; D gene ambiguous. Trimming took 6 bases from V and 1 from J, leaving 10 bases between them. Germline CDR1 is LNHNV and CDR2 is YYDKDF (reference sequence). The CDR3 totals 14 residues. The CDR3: CATSSEGSNQPQHF. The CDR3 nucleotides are TGTGCCACCAGTAGCGAGGGAAGCAATCAGCCCCAGCATTTT. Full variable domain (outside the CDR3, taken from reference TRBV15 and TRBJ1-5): DAMVIQNPRYQVTQFGKPVTLSCSQTLNHNVMYWYQQKSSQAPKLLFHYYDKDFNNEADTPDNFQSRRPNTSFCFLDIRSPGLGDTAMYLCATSSEGSNQPQHFGDGTRLSIL.

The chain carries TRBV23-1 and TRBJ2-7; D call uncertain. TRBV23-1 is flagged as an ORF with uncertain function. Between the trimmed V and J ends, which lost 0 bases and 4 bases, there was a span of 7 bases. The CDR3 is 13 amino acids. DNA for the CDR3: TGCGCCAGCAGTCAATCGGAGTGGTACGAGCAGTACGTC. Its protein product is CASSQSEWYEQYV.

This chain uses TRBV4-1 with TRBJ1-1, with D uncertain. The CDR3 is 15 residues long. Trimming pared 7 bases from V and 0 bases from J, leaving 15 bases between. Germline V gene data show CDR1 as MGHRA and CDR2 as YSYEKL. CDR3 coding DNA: TGCGCCAGCACCGCAACCGGACTGCTGAACACTGAAGCTTTCTTT. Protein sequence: CASTATGLLNTEAFF.

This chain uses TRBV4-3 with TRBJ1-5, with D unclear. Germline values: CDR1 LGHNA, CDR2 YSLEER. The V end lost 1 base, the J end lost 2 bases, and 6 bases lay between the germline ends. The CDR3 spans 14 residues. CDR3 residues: CASSQGRGNQPQHF. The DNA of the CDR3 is TGCGCCAGCAGCCAAGGGAGGGGCAATCAGCCCCAGCATTTT.

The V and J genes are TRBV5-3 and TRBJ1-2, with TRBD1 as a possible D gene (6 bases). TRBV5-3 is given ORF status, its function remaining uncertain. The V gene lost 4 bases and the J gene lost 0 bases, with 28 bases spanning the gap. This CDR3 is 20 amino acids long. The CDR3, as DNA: TGTGCCAGAAGCACCAACCCACAGGGTCGCCCCCACGATTCTAACTATGGCTACACCTTC. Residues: CARSTNPQGRPHDSNYGYTF.

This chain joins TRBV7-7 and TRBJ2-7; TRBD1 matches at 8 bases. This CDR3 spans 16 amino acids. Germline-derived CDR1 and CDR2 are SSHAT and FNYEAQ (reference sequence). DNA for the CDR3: TGTGCTAGCAGCTTAGGTGGGACAGGCCCTTTCGGCGAGCAGTACGTC. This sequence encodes CASSLGGTGPFGEQYV.

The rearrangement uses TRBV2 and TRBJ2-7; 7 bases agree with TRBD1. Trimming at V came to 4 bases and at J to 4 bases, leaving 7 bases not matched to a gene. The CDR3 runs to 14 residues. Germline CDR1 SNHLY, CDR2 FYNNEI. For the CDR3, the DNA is TGTGCCAGCAGTGTTAAGGGACAGCTTTACGAGCAGTACTTC. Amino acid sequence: CASSVKGQLYEQYF.

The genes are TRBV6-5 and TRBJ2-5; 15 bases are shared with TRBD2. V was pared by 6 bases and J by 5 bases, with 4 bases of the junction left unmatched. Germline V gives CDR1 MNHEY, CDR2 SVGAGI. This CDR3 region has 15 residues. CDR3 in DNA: TGTGCCAGCAGCAGGACTAGCGGGAGGGTTGAGACCCAGTACTTC. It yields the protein CASSRTSGRVETQYF.

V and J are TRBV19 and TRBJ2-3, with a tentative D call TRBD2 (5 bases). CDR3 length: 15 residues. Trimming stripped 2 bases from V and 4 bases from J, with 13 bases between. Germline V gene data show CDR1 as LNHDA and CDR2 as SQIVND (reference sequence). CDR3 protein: CASSINRRIADTQYF. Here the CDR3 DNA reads TGTGCCAGTAGTATAAATAGGAGGATCGCAGATACGCAGTATTTT.

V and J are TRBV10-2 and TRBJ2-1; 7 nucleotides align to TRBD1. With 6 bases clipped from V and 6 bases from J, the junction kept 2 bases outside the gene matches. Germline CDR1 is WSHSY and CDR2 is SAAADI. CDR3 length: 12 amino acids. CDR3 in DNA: TGCGCCAGCAGCAGGGGGTCCAATGAGCAGTTCTTC. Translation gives CASSRGSNEQFF.